The rows below give T cell receptor beta chains drawn from one sample of a study of T cell responses to AZD1222 COVID-19 vaccine. This table comes from immunoSEQ multiplex PCR, and its TCRdb copy is limited to in-frame clones, with some not included. The table shows more than 95,000 clones, with 85% to 95% occurring only once. Specimen: peripheral blood, collected on day 0 of AZD1222 vaccination. All receptors derive from an adult in good health. Each CDR3 is given with its conserved first and last residue. The order of the fields is V gene, J gene, D gene, CDR3 length, CDR3 DNA, CDR3 protein. A D gene is named only where the DNA matches it firmly.

TRBV9,TRBJ2-7,NA,17,TGTGCCAGCAGCGACCAGAGGGGGGAGGGCCTAAACAACGAGCAGTACTTC,CASSDQRGEGLNNEQYF
TRBV27,TRBJ1-2,TRBD1,16,TGTGCCAGCAGTTTATCCGACAGGGGGCTTAACTATGGCTACACCTTC,CASSLSDRGLNYGYTF
TRBV5-6,TRBJ1-2,NA,14,TGTGCCAGCAGCTTGGTTGCCAACACCTATGGCTACACCTTC,CASSLVANTYGYTF
TRBV25-1,TRBJ2-7,NA,13,TGTGCCAGCAGTGAGTTAGCGTCCTACGAGCAGTACTTC,CASSELASYEQYF
TRBV11-3,TRBJ2-5,TRBD2,16,TGTGCCAGCAGCTTTATTCTAGCGGGAGTGCAAGAGACCCAGTACTTC,CASSFILAGVQETQYF
TRBV19,TRBJ1-5,NA,13,TGTGCCAGTAGTATGGGGGGCGATCAGCCCCAGCATTTT,CASSMGGDQPQHF
TRBV7-8,TRBJ2-3,TRBD1,13,TGTGCCAGCGGCACAGGGGGCACAGATACGCAGTATTTT,CASGTGGTDTQYF
TRBV7-3,TRBJ2-1,NA,13,TGTGCCAGCAGCCCAGGAGTTGACAATGAGCAGTTCTTC,CASSPGVDNEQFF
TRBV5-1,TRBJ2-2,TRBD1,15,TGCGCCAGCAGCTTAAGGGACAGGGGGCGCGGGGAGCTGTTTTTT,CASSLRDRGRGELFF
TRBV6-5,TRBJ2-3,NA,16,TGTGCCAGCAGTTACTCGCTCAGGTCGGGCACAGATACGCAGTATTTT,CASSYSLRSGTDTQYF
TRBV6-5,TRBJ1-1,NA,14,TGTGCCAGCAGTTACCCAGGGATCAACACTGAAGCTTTCTTT,CASSYPGINTEAFF
TRBV5-5,TRBJ1-1,NA,14,TGTGCCAGCACCTTGAGAGGCTCGGACACTGAAGCTTTCTTT,CASTLRGSDTEAFF
TRBV15,TRBJ1-5,NA,16,TGTGCCACCAGCAGGGGCTCCCGGGACACGGATCAGCCCCAGCATTTT,CATSRGSRDTDQPQHF
TRBV10-3,TRBJ2-3,TRBD2,14,TGTGCCACCCAGATAGCGGGAAAGGTAGATACGCAGTATTTT,CATQIAGKVDTQYF
TRBV2,TRBJ2-2,NA,17,TGTGCCAGCAGTGAAGCTCGACTTTCCCTTAACACCGGGGAGCTGTTTTTT,CASSEARLSLNTGELFF
TRBV5-1,TRBJ1-1,NA,15,TGCGCCAGCAGCTCCAGCGCGGGGGGTCGGACTGAAGCTTTCTTT,CASSSSAGGRTEAFF
TRBV4-2,TRBJ1-2,NA,16,TGTGCCAGCAGCCAAGCTGTCAGAGGGGGGGCCTATGGCTACACCTTC,CASSQAVRGGAYGYTF
TRBV21-1,TRBJ1-5,NA,18,TGTGCCAGCAGCAAAGTCCGACCTGGACAGGGAGGGTCGGGGCCCCAGCATTTT,CASSKVRPGQGGSGPQHF
TRBV7-2,TRBJ2-7,NA,14,TGTGCCAGCAGCCATAGGGACGGCTCCTACGAGCAGTACTTC,CASSHRDGSYEQYF
TRBV28,TRBJ1-5,NA,14,TGTGCCAGCAGTTTAGCCGGGGAGAATCAGCCCCAGCATTTT,CASSLAGENQPQHF
TRBV28,TRBJ2-7,NA,12,TGTGCCAGCAGACCACCCGGGGTCGAGCAGTACTTC,CASRPPGVEQYF